This T cell receptor (beta chain) was obtained from a study of blood T cell repertoires in COVID-19. Study-wide background: Donors in the United States, Italy and Spain gave samples during acute or convalescent COVID-19. PBMCs, B-cell-depleted T cells, or T cells provided the cDNA or gDNA that made up the material.

In the source study's methods: By means of reference gene primer amplification, nucleated cell counts were estimated. Only in-frame clones appear in the TCRdb table, and some are missing; sequencing was by immunoSEQ multiplex PCR. The V and J calls and the clone size are those of that table, but D and trimming were determined from the DNA. The sample includes about 44,000 clones, 89% of them seen just once. The CDR3 spans 15 residues. CDR1 SNHLY and CDR2 FYNNEI come from the germline V gene. V lost 3 bases, J lost 0 bases, and 10 bases lay in between. The origin of this receptor is a man between 65 and 79 years old with active COVID-19. Input material: peripheral blood. This rearrangement joins TRBV2 to TRBJ2-3; possible D gene TRBD1, 5 bases. The CDR3 protein is CASSDTGFSTDTQYF. CDR3 in DNA: TGTGCCAGCAGTGATACAGGTTTTAGCACAGATACGCAGTATTTT. Using reference TRBV2 and TRBJ2-3 for the parts outside the CDR3, the full variable domain is EPEVTQTPSHQVTQMGQEVILRCVPISNHLYFYWYRQILGQKVEFLVSFYNNEISEKSEIFDDQFSVERPDGSNFTLKIRSTKLEDSAMYFCASSDTGFSTDTQYFGPGTRLTVL.